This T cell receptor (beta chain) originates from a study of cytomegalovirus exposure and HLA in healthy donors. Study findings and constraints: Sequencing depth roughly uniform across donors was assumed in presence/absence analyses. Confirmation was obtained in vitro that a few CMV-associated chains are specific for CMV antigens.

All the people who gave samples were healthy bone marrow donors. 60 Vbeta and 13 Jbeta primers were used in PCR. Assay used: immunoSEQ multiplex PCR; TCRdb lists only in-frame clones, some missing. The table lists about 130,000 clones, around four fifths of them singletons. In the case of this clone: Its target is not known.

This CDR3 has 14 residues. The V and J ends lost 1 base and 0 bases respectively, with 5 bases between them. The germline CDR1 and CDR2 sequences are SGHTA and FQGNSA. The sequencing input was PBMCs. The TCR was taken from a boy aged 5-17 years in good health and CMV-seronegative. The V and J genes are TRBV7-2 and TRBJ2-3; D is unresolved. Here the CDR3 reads CASSLGRSTDTQYF. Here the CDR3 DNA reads TGTGCCAGCAGCTTAGGGCGGAGCACAGATACGCAGTATTTT. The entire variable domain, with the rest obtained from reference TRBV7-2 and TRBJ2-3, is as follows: GAGVSQSPSNKVTEKGKDVELRCDPISGHTALYWYRQSLGQGLEFLIYFQGNSAPDKSGLPSDRFSAERTGGSVSTLTIQRTQQEDSAVYLCASSLGRSTDTQYFGPGTRLTVL.